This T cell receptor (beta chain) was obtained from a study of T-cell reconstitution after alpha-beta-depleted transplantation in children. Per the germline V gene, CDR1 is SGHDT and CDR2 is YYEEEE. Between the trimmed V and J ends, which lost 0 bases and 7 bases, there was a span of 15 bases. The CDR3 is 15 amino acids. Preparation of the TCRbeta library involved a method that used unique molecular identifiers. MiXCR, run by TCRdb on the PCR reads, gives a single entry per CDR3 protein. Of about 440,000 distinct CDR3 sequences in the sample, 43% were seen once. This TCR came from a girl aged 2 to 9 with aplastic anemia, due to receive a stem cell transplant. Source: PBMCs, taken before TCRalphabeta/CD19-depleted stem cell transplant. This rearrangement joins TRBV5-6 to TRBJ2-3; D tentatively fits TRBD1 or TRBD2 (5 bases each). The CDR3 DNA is TGTGCCAGCAGCTTGGCGGGACCCAACCCCTATACGCAGTATTTT. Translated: CASSLAGPNPYTQYF.